The rows below give T cell receptor beta chains drawn from one sample of a study of spatial heterogeneity in lung cancer. Each CDR3 protein gets one entry after TCRdb re-called the 5' RACE reads with MiXCR. Seen here are about 9,200 distinct CDR3 sequences, approximately 7.6% observed once, and the top ten hold less than 30%. Specimen: lung tumor tissue, collected at surgery. The source of these receptors is a male donor with early-stage non-small cell lung cancer. The CDR3 runs from the conserved cysteine through the conserved F or W. A D gene is named only where the DNA matches it firmly. Clone size is shown for a subset of rows, as once, few, many or a class of expanded clone.

cdr3_nt: TGCGCCAGCAGCTTGGCAGTGGGGCACTCCTACGAGCAGTACTTC; cdr3_aa: CASSLAVGHSYEQYF; clone_size: many; d_call: NA; j_call: TRBJ2-7; v_call: TRBV5-1
cdr3_nt: TGTGCCAGCAGCCCCTGGCGGGAGGGCGGGGAGACCCAGTACTTC; cdr3_aa: CASSPWREGGETQYF; clone_size: NA; d_call: TRBD2; j_call: TRBJ2-5; v_call: TRBV5-4
cdr3_nt: TGCGCCAGCAGCCAAGGCCCGGGACAGGGATTCGGCAATCAGCCCCAGCATTTT; cdr3_aa: CASSQGPGQGFGNQPQHF; clone_size: medium-sized; d_call: TRBD1; j_call: TRBJ1-5; v_call: TRBV4-1
cdr3_nt: TGTGCCAGTAGCCCCGGGGTGAACACCGGGGAGCTGTTTTTT; cdr3_aa: CASSPGVNTGELFF; clone_size: many; d_call: NA; j_call: TRBJ2-2; v_call: TRBV19
cdr3_nt: TGCAGTGTCCAGGGATATACTAATGAAAAACTGTTTTTT; cdr3_aa: CSVQGYTNEKLFF; clone_size: medium-sized; d_call: NA; j_call: TRBJ1-4; v_call: TRBV20-1
cdr3_nt: TGTGCCAGCACCCGACGTATGCAGGTCTCCCCCCAGTACTTC; cdr3_aa: CASTRRMQVSPQYF; clone_size: few; d_call: NA; j_call: TRBJ2-5; v_call: TRBV12-3/TRBV12-4
cdr3_nt: TGTGCCAGCAAGGCTAGCGGCCACAATGAGCAGTTCTTC; cdr3_aa: CASKASGHNEQFF; clone_size: few; d_call: TRBD2; j_call: TRBJ2-1; v_call: TRBV6-2/TRBV6-3
cdr3_nt: TGTGCCAGCAGCTCAGTATTGGGGGGGGGCACAGATACGCAGTATTTT; cdr3_aa: CASSSVLGGGTDTQYF; clone_size: many; d_call: TRBD2; j_call: TRBJ2-3; v_call: TRBV7-2
cdr3_nt: TGCGCCAGCAGCCCCACACATAACACTGAAGCTTTCTTT; cdr3_aa: CASSPTHNTEAFF; clone_size: many; d_call: NA; j_call: TRBJ1-1; v_call: TRBV5-1
cdr3_nt: TGTGCCAGCAGTCAAGCGCGGCGGACTAAAGAGACCCAGTACTTC; cdr3_aa: CASSQARRTKETQYF; clone_size: many; d_call: NA; j_call: TRBJ2-5; v_call: TRBV28
cdr3_nt: TGTGCCAGCAGTGAAGCGAGTTGGGTATTAGCGGGAGAAGCAGATACGCAGTATTTT; cdr3_aa: CASSEASWVLAGEADTQYF; clone_size: medium-sized; d_call: TRBD2; j_call: TRBJ2-3; v_call: TRBV6-1
cdr3_nt: TGTGCCAGCAGTCCTCAGAGCTCTGGGGCCAACGTCCTGACTTTC; cdr3_aa: CASSPQSSGANVLTF; clone_size: many; d_call: NA; j_call: TRBJ2-6; v_call: TRBV12-3/TRBV12-4
cdr3_nt: TGCGCCAGCAGTCATTGGTTACCCACCGGGGAGCTGTTTTTT; cdr3_aa: CASSHWLPTGELFF; clone_size: many; d_call: NA; j_call: TRBJ2-2; v_call: TRBV23-1
cdr3_nt: TGTGCCAGCAGTACGGACAACTCTAACTATGGCTACACCTTC; cdr3_aa: CASSTDNSNYGYTF; clone_size: many; d_call: NA; j_call: TRBJ1-2; v_call: TRBV7-9
cdr3_nt: TGTGCCAGCCTTAGGGAGGAACCCCGTTTCTACAATGAGCAGTTCTTC; cdr3_aa: CASLREEPRFYNEQFF; clone_size: medium-sized; d_call: NA; j_call: TRBJ2-1; v_call: TRBV5-5
cdr3_nt: TGTGCCTGGAGTACAGGACAGGGTACAGATACGCAGTATTTT; cdr3_aa: CAWSTGQGTDTQYF; clone_size: many; d_call: TRBD1; j_call: TRBJ2-3; v_call: TRBV30
cdr3_nt: TGCGCCAGCAGCCAACCCTGGCGGGACAGGGGAGGCTACACCTTC; cdr3_aa: CASSQPWRDRGGYTF; clone_size: many; d_call: TRBD1; j_call: TRBJ1-2; v_call: TRBV4-1